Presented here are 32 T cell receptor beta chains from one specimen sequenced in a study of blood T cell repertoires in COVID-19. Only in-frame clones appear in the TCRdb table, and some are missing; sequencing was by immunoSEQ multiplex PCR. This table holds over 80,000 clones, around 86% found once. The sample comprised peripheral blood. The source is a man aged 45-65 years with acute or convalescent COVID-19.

CDR3 region: CASSPSRGNTIYF. The CDR3 bases are TGTGCCAGCAGCCCGAGCCGTGGAAACACCATATATTTT. The chain recombines TRBV14 with TRBJ1-3; D call uncertain. CDR1 SGHDN and CDR2 FVKESK come from the germline V gene. The CDR3 totals 13 residues. V was cut by 4 bases and J by 3 bases, with 7 bases left in between.

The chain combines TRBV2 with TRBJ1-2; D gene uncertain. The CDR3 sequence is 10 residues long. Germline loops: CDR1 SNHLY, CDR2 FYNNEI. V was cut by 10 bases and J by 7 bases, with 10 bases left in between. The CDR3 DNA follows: TGTGCCACAGGTATGAGTGGCTACACCTTC. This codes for CATGMSGYTF.

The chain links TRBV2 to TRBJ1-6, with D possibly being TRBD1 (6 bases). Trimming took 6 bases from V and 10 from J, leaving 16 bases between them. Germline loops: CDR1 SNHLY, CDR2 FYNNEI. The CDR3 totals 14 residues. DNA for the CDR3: TGTGCCAGCAGGGCCCAGGGGATAGAGTCACCCCTCCACTTT. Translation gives CASRAQGIESPLHF.

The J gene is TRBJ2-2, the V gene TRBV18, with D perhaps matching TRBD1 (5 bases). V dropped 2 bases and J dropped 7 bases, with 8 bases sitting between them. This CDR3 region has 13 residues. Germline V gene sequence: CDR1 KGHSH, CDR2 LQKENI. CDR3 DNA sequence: TGTGCCAGCTCACCAATCAGGGTCGGGGAGCTGTTTTTT. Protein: CASSPIRVGELFF.

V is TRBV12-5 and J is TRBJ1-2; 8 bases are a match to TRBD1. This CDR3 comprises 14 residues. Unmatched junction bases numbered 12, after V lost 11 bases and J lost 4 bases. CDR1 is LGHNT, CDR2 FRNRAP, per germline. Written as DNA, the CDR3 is TGTGCTCGAGCGGGACAGGAAGACGGCTATGGCTACACCTTC. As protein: CARAGQEDGYGYTF.

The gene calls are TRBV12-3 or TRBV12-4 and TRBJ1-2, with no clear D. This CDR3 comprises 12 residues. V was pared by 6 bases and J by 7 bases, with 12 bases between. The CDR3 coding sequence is TGTGCCAGCAGCAAAACTACGGCTGGCTACACCTTC. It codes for CASSKTTAGYTF.

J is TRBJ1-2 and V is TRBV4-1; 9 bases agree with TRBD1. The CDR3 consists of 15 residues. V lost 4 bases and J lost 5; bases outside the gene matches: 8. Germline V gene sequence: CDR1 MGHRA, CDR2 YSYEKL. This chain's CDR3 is CASSPNWDREYGYTF. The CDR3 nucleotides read TGCGCCAGCAGCCCCAATTGGGACAGGGAATATGGCTACACCTTC.

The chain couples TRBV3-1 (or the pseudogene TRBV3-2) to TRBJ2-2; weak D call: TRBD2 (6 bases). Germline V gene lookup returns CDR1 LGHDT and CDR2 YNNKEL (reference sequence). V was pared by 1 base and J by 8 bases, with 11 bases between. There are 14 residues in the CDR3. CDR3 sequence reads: CASSQGRASGELFF. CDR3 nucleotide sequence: TGTGCCAGCAGCCAAGGGAGGGCCTCGGGGGAGCTGTTTTTT.

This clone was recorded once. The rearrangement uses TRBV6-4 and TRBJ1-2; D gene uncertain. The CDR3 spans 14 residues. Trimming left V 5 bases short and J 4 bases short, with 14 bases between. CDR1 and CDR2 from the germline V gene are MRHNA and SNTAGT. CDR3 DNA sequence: TGTGCCAGCAGTCCCGGAGGACCCTTCTATGGCTACACCTTC. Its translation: CASSPGGPFYGYTF.

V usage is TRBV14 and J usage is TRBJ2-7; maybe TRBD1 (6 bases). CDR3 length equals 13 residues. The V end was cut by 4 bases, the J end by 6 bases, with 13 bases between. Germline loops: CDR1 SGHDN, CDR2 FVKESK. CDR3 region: CASSPLRGSEQYF. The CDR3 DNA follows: TGTGCCAGCAGCCCTTTAAGGGGGAGCGAGCAGTACTTC.

The CDR3 reads CASSGFVGGEETQYF. The CDR3 nucleotides read TGCGCCAGCAGCGGCTTCGTGGGGGGTGAGGAGACCCAGTACTTC. V usage is TRBV5-1 and J usage is TRBJ2-5; tentative D call: TRBD2 (6 bases). The CDR3 spans 15 residues. Per the germline V gene, CDR1 is SGHRS and CDR2 is YFSETQ. The V end lost 4 bases, the J end lost 5 bases, and 18 bases lay between the germline ends. Full variable domain (outside the CDR3, taken from reference TRBV5-1 and TRBJ2-5): KAGVTQTPRYLIKTRGQQVTLSCSPISGHRSVSWYQQTPGQGLQFLFEYFSETQRNKGNFPGRFSGRQFSNSRSEMNVSTLELGDSALYLCASSGFVGGEETQYFGPGTRLLVL.

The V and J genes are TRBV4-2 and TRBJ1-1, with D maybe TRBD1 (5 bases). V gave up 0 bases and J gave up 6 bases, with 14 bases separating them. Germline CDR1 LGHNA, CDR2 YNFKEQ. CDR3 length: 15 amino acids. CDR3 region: CASSQDWTPTAEAFF. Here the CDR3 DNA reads TGTGCCAGCAGCCAAGATTGGACACCAACCGCTGAAGCTTTCTTT.

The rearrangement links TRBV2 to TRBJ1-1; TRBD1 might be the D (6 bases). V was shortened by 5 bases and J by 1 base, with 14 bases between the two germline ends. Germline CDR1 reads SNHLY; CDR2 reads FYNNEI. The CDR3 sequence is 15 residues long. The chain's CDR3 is CASSNAGAGNTEAFF. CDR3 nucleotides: TGTGCCAGCAGTAATGCGGGGGCTGGGAACACTGAAGCTTTCTTT.

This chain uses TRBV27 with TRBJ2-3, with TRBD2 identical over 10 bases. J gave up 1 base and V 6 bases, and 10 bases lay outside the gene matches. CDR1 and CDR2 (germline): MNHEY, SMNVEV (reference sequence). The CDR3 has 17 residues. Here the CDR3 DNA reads TGTGCCAGCAGACTTATAAGTGGACTAGCGGGCACAGATACGCAGTATTTT. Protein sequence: CASRLISGLAGTDTQYF.

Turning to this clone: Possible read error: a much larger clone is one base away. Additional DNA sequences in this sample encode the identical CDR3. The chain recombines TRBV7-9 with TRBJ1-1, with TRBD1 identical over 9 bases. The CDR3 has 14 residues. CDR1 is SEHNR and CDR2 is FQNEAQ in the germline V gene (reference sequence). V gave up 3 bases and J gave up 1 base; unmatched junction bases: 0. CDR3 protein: CASSLGQGNTEAFF. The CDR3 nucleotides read TGTGCCAGCAGCTTGGGACAGGGGAACACTGAAGCTTTCTTT.

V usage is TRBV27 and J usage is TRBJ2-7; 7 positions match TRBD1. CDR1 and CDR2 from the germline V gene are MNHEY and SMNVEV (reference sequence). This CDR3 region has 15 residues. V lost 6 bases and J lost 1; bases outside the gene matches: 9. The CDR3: CASSPRGQASYEQYF. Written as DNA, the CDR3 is TGTGCCAGCAGCCCGAGAGGACAGGCTTCCTACGAGCAGTACTTC.

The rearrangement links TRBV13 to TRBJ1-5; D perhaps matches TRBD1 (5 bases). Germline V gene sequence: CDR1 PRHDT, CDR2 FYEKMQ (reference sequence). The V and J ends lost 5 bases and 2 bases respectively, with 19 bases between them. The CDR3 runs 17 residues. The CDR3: CASSLPGGREGNQPQHF. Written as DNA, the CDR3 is TGTGCCAGCAGCCTCCCTGGGGGGAGAGAGGGCAATCAGCCCCAGCATTTT.

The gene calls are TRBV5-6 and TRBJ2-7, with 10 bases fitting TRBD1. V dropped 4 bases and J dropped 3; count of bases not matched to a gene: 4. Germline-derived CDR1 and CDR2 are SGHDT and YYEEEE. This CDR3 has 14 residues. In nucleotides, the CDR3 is TGTGCCAGCAGCCTCCGGGACAGGGGCTACGAGCAGTACTTC. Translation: CASSLRDRGYEQYF. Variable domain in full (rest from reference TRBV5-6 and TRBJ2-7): DAGVTQSPTHLIKTRGQQVTLRCSPKSGHDTVSWYQQALGQGPQFIFQYYEEEERQRGNFPDRFSGHQFPNYSSELNVNALLLGDSALYLCASSLRDRGYEQYFGPGTRLTVT.

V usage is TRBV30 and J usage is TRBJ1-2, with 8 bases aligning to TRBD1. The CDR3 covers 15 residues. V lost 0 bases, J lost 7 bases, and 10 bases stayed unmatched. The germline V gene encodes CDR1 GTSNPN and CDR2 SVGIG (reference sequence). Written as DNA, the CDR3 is TGTGCCTGGAGTGTTGGGACCAGGGGGCACGGTGGCTACACCTTC. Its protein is CAWSVGTRGHGGYTF.

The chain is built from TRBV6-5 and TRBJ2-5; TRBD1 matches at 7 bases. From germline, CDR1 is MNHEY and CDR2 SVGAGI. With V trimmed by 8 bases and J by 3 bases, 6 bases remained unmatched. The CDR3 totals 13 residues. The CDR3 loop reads CASSSDRKETQYF. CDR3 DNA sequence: TGTGCCAGCTCCTCGGACAGGAAAGAGACCCAGTACTTC.

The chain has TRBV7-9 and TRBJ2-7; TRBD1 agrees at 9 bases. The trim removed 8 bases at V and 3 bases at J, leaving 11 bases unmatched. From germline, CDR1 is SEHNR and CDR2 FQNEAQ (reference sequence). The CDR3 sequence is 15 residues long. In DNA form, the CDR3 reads TGTGCCAGCTCGACAGGGGGGTGGGAGATCTACGAGCAGTACTTC. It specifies CASSTGGWEIYEQYF.

CDR3 residues: CASSYILAGGGHEQFF. As DNA, the CDR3 is TGTGCCAGCAGTTACATACTAGCGGGAGGAGGCCATGAGCAGTTCTTC. The chain recombines TRBV27 with TRBJ2-1, with 12 bases fitting TRBD2. With 4 bases clipped from V and 8 bases from J, the junction kept 9 bases outside the gene matches. CDR3 length: 16 amino acids. Germline CDR1 and CDR2: MNHEY and SMNVEV (reference sequence).

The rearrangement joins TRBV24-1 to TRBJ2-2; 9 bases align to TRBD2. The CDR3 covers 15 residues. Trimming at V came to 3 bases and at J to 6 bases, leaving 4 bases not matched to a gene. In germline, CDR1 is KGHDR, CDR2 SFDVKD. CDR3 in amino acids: CATSDSSGRSGELFF. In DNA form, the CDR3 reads TGTGCCACCAGTGATAGTAGCGGGAGATCCGGGGAGCTGTTTTTT.

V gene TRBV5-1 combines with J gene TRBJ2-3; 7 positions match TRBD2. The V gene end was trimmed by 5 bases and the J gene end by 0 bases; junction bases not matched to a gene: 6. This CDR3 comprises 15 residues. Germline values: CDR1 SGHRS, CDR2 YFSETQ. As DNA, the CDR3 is TGCGCCAGCAGGACTAGCCCCTCCAGCACAGATACGCAGTATTTT. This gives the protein CASRTSPSSTDTQYF.

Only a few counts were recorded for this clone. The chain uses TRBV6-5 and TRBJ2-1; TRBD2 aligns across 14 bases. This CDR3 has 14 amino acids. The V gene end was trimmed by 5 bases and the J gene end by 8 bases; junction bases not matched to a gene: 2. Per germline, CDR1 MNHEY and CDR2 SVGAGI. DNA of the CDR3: TGTGCCAGCAGTAAGGGACTAGCGGGGGATGAGCAGTTCTTC. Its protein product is CASSKGLAGDEQFF.

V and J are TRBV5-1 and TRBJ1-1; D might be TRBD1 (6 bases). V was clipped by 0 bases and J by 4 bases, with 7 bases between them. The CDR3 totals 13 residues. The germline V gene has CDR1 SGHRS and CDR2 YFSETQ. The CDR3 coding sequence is TGCGCCAGCAGCTTGGTCAGGGGCACTGAAGCTTTCTTT. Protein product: CASSLVRGTEAFF.

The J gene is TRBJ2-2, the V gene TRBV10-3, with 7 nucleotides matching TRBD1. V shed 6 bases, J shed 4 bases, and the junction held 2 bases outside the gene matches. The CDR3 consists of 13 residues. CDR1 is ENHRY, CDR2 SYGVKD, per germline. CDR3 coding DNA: TGTGCCATCAGGGGGACAGCCACCGGGGAGCTGTTTTTT. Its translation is CAIRGTATGELFF.

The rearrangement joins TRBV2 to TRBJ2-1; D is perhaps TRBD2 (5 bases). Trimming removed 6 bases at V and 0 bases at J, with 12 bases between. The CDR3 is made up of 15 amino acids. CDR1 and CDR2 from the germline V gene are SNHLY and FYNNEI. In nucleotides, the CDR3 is TGTGCCAGCAGGCGAGGAGGTATCTCCTACAATGAGCAGTTCTTC. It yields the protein CASRRGGISYNEQFF.

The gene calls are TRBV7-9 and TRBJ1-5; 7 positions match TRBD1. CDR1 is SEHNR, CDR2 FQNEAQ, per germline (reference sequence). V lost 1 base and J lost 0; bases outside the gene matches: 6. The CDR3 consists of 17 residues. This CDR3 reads CASSLDRGHDSNQPQHF. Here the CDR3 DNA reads TGTGCCAGCAGCTTAGACAGGGGCCATGATAGCAATCAGCCCCAGCATTTT. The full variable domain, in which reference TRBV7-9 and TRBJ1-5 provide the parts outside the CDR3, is DTGVSQNPRHKITKRGQNVTFRCDPISEHNRLYWYRQTLGQGPEFLTYFQNEAQLEKSRLLSDRFSAERPKGSFSTLEIQRTEQGDSAMYLCASSLDRGHDSNQPQHFGDGTRLSIL.

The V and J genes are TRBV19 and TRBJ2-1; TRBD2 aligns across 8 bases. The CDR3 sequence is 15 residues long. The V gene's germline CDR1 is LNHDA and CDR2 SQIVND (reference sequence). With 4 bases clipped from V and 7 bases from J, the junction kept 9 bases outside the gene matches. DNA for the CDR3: TGTGCCAGTAGTAATAACGGGAGGGCCAGTAATGAGCAGTTCTTC. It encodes CASSNNGRASNEQFF.

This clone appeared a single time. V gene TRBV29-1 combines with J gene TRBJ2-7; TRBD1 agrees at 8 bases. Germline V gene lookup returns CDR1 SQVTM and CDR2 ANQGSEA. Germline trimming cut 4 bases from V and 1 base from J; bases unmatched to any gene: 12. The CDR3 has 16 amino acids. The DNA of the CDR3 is TGCAGCGTTGGGGGGACCTGGACAGGGAGGTCCTACGAGCAGTACTTC. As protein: CSVGGTWTGRSYEQYF.

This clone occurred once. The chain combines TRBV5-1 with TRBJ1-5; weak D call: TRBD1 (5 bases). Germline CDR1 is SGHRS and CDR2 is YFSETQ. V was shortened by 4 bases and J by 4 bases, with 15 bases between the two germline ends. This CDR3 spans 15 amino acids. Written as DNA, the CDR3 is TGCGCCAGCAGCCTTGACAGTGTAGGGAATCAGCCCCAGCATTTT. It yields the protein CASSLDSVGNQPQHF.